These T cell receptor beta chains were read from a single sample in a study of cytomegalovirus exposure and HLA in healthy donors. The protocol was immunoSEQ multiplex PCR, while the TCRdb copy is restricted to in-frame clones and leaves out a portion. The repertoire holds about 140,000 clones, with over 75% as singletons. The sample was PBMCs. The receptors were sampled from a female donor in good health and CMV-seronegative. The CDR3 runs from the conserved cysteine through the conserved F or W. D genes are given only for firm matches. Size values are once, few and many counts, or a class for expanded clones, and some rows have none.

cdr3_nt: TGTGCCAGCAGAAGCCGGGACAGGGGGCCCACCGGGGAGCTGTTTTTT
cdr3_aa: CASRSRDRGPTGELFF
d_call: TRBD1
j_call: TRBJ2-2
clone_size: -
cdr3_length: 16
v_call: TRBV7-8

cdr3_nt: TGCAGCGTGTATACAGGGGGCGATCCGGGCCAGCATTTT
cdr3_aa: CSVYTGGDPGQHF
d_call: TRBD1
j_call: TRBJ1-5
clone_size: -
cdr3_length: 13
v_call: TRBV29-1

cdr3_nt: TGTGCCAGCAGTTTCTTCCGGAGCACAGATACGCAGTATTTT
cdr3_aa: CASSFFRSTDTQYF
d_call: -
j_call: TRBJ2-3
clone_size: -
cdr3_length: 14
v_call: TRBV6-6

cdr3_nt: TGTGCCAGCAGCCAAGATGCGGGGCAATCCCCTCTGTCTCGAAACACCATATATTTT
cdr3_aa: CASSQDAGQSPLSRNTIYF
d_call: -
j_call: TRBJ1-3
clone_size: -
cdr3_length: 19
v_call: TRBV4-2

cdr3_nt: TGTGCCATCAGCCAATTAGCGGGAGTCTACAATGAGCAGTTCTTC
cdr3_aa: CAISQLAGVYNEQFF
d_call: TRBD2
j_call: TRBJ2-1
clone_size: -
cdr3_length: 15
v_call: TRBV10-3

cdr3_nt: TGTGCCAGCAGAAGTGGGGGGAGCTACGAGCAGTACTTC
cdr3_aa: CASRSGGSYEQYF
d_call: -
j_call: TRBJ2-7
clone_size: -
cdr3_length: 13
v_call: TRBV7-9

cdr3_nt: TGTGCCAGCAGCGTAACCAGCGGGAGGGCCGGTGAGCAGTTCTTC
cdr3_aa: CASSVTSGRAGEQFF
d_call: TRBD2
j_call: TRBJ2-1
clone_size: -
cdr3_length: 15
v_call: TRBV9

cdr3_nt: TGCGCCAGCAGCCAAGTGTCAGCGGGAGCTAACAATGAGCAGTTCTTC
cdr3_aa: CASSQVSAGANNEQFF
d_call: TRBD2
j_call: TRBJ2-1
clone_size: -
cdr3_length: 16
v_call: TRBV4-1

cdr3_nt: TGTGCCAGCAGCTTGGCTAGCGGGGGCCTATACGAGCAGTACTTC
cdr3_aa: CASSLASGGLYEQYF
d_call: TRBD2
j_call: TRBJ2-7
clone_size: -
cdr3_length: 15
v_call: TRBV5-4

cdr3_nt: TGTGCCAGCAGTCATGGGGGGGCGTTCAATCAGCCCCAGCATTTT
cdr3_aa: CASSHGGAFNQPQHF
d_call: -
j_call: TRBJ1-5
clone_size: -
cdr3_length: 15
v_call: TRBV28

cdr3_nt: TGTGCCAGCAGCGCTCGGGACAACTCTGGAAACACCATATATTTT
cdr3_aa: CASSARDNSGNTIYF
d_call: -
j_call: TRBJ1-3
clone_size: -
cdr3_length: 15
v_call: TRBV7-9

cdr3_nt: TGTGCCAGCAGCCTGGGGCCCACCAGATCCTACGAGCAGTACTTC
cdr3_aa: CASSLGPTRSYEQYF
d_call: -
j_call: TRBJ2-7
clone_size: -
cdr3_length: 15
v_call: TRBV7-2

cdr3_nt: TGTGCCAGCAGGGCCGGACAGGGCTTCTCCTACGAGCAGTACTTC
cdr3_aa: CASRAGQGFSYEQYF
d_call: TRBD1
j_call: TRBJ2-7
clone_size: -
cdr3_length: 15
v_call: TRBV2

cdr3_nt: TGTGCCAGCAGCTTGGGGGGCTCCACCTACGAGCAGTACTTC
cdr3_aa: CASSLGGSTYEQYF
d_call: -
j_call: TRBJ2-7
clone_size: -
cdr3_length: 14
v_call: TRBV5-6

cdr3_nt: TGTGCCAGCAGCGCTAACCTAGGGGGCTCTAGCACAGATACGCAGTATTTT
cdr3_aa: CASSANLGGSSTDTQYF
d_call: TRBD1
j_call: TRBJ2-3
clone_size: -
cdr3_length: 17
v_call: TRBV13

cdr3_nt: TGCGCCAGCAGCTGGGGACAGGATCAGCCCCAGCATTTT
cdr3_aa: CASSWGQDQPQHF
d_call: TRBD1
j_call: TRBJ1-5
clone_size: -
cdr3_length: 13
v_call: TRBV5-1

cdr3_nt: TGTGCCAGCAGCCGGACTAGCCGGAACACCGGGGAGCTGTTTTTT
cdr3_aa: CASSRTSRNTGELFF
d_call: TRBD2
j_call: TRBJ2-2
clone_size: -
cdr3_length: 15
v_call: TRBV5-6

cdr3_nt: TGTGCCAGCAGTCTCGGACAGGCGTATGGCTACACCTTC
cdr3_aa: CASSLGQAYGYTF
d_call: TRBD1
j_call: TRBJ1-2
clone_size: -
cdr3_length: 13
v_call: TRBV27

cdr3_nt: TGTGCCAGCCAAACAGACTCCTACGAGCAGTACTTC
cdr3_aa: CASQTDSYEQYF
d_call: -
j_call: TRBJ2-7
clone_size: once
cdr3_length: 12
v_call: TRBV2

cdr3_nt: TGTGCCAGCAGCGTTGGACTAGCGGGAGTATCCTACAATGAGCAGTTCTTC
cdr3_aa: CASSVGLAGVSYNEQFF
d_call: TRBD2
j_call: TRBJ2-1
clone_size: -
cdr3_length: 17
v_call: TRBV2

cdr3_nt: TGCGCCAGCAGTGAGCTTTCTAGTGGATACGAGCAGTACTTC
cdr3_aa: CASSELSSGYEQYF
d_call: -
j_call: TRBJ2-7
clone_size: -
cdr3_length: 14
v_call: TRBV10-2

cdr3_nt: TGTGCCAGCAGTCTTACTCTAGACAGCTACACTGAAGCTTTCTTT
cdr3_aa: CASSLTLDSYTEAFF
d_call: -
j_call: TRBJ1-1
clone_size: few
cdr3_length: 15
v_call: TRBV6-1

cdr3_nt: TGCGCCAGCAGCCAGGCCAGAAGCAATCAGCCCCAGCATTTT
cdr3_aa: CASSQARSNQPQHF
d_call: -
j_call: TRBJ1-5
clone_size: -
cdr3_length: 14
v_call: TRBV4-1

cdr3_nt: TGTGCCAGCAGGTCTTCCGGGACAGGGGCCCCCGAGCAGTACTTC
cdr3_aa: CASRSSGTGAPEQYF
d_call: TRBD1
j_call: TRBJ2-7
clone_size: -
cdr3_length: 15
v_call: TRBV7-8

cdr3_nt: TGCGCCAGCAGCCAAGATCGGGGACTTGCCGGGAGTAATGAAAAACTGTTTTTT
cdr3_aa: CASSQDRGLAGSNEKLFF
d_call: -
j_call: TRBJ1-4
clone_size: -
cdr3_length: 18
v_call: TRBV4-1

cdr3_nt: TGCGCCAGCAGCTTGGCGGGCGGGAGAAACATTCAGTACTTC
cdr3_aa: CASSLAGGRNIQYF
d_call: TRBD2
j_call: TRBJ2-4
clone_size: -
cdr3_length: 14
v_call: TRBV5-1

cdr3_nt: TGCGCCAGCAGCATTTGGACAGGGAAGAGCCCCGGGGAGCTGTTTTTT
cdr3_aa: CASSIWTGKSPGELFF
d_call: TRBD1
j_call: TRBJ2-2
clone_size: -
cdr3_length: 16
v_call: TRBV5-1

cdr3_nt: TGTGCCAGCAGTGAAATACGGGGGGGACAGCCCCAGCATTTT
cdr3_aa: CASSEIRGGQPQHF
d_call: -
j_call: TRBJ1-5
clone_size: -
cdr3_length: 14
v_call: TRBV2

cdr3_nt: TGTGCCAGCAGCTTGACAGGGACGGGTCAGCCCCAGCATTTT
cdr3_aa: CASSLTGTGQPQHF
d_call: -
j_call: TRBJ1-5
clone_size: -
cdr3_length: 14
v_call: TRBV5-6

cdr3_nt: TGCGCCAGCCGAACGGACCCCGGAGGGGTCAAAAACATTCAGTACTTC
cdr3_aa: CASRTDPGGVKNIQYF
d_call: -
j_call: TRBJ2-4
clone_size: -
cdr3_length: 16
v_call: TRBV5-1

cdr3_nt: TGCGCCAGCAGCTTGACCTCTAGCGCCAATGAGCAGTTCTTC
cdr3_aa: CASSLTSSANEQFF
d_call: -
j_call: TRBJ2-1
clone_size: -
cdr3_length: 14
v_call: TRBV5-1

cdr3_nt: TGTGCCAGCTCAGCGACCGGGACTAGCCGCTCCTACGAGCAGTACTTC
cdr3_aa: CASSATGTSRSYEQYF
d_call: TRBD2
j_call: TRBJ2-7
clone_size: -
cdr3_length: 16
v_call: TRBV18

cdr3_nt: TGTGCCAGCTCACCCGCGAGTGAACCCTATGGCTACACCTTC
cdr3_aa: CASSPASEPYGYTF
d_call: -
j_call: TRBJ1-2
clone_size: -
cdr3_length: 14
v_call: TRBV18

cdr3_nt: TGTGCCAGCAGCTTGGGTGCGGGGCCTAGGAGCTCCTATAATTCACCCCTCCACTTT
cdr3_aa: CASSLGAGPRSSYNSPLHF
d_call: -
j_call: TRBJ1-6
clone_size: -
cdr3_length: 19
v_call: TRBV5-4

cdr3_nt: TGTGCCAGCAGCCCGCCTGGGGCTCACACAGGAGCAGATACGCAGTATTTT
cdr3_aa: CASSPPGAHTGADTQYF
d_call: -
j_call: TRBJ2-3
clone_size: -
cdr3_length: 17
v_call: TRBV7-9

cdr3_nt: TGCGCCAGCAGCCCCTCGGGGGCCGGGGAGCTGTTTTTT
cdr3_aa: CASSPSGAGELFF
d_call: -
j_call: TRBJ2-2
clone_size: once
cdr3_length: 13
v_call: TRBV4-1

cdr3_nt: TGTGCCAGCAGCCCAACCGAGAGCTCTGGGGCCAACGTCCTGACTTTC
cdr3_aa: CASSPTESSGANVLTF
d_call: -
j_call: TRBJ2-6
clone_size: once
cdr3_length: 16
v_call: TRBV7-6

cdr3_nt: TGTGCCCGCCGTCTAAAGTACCAAGAGACCCAGTACTTC
cdr3_aa: CARRLKYQETQYF
d_call: -
j_call: TRBJ2-5
clone_size: -
cdr3_length: 13
v_call: TRBV27

cdr3_nt: TGTGCCAGCAGTTTCTTTGCTAGCGGGAGTGGGAACGAGCAGTACTTC
cdr3_aa: CASSFFASGSGNEQYF
d_call: TRBD2
j_call: TRBJ2-7
clone_size: few
cdr3_length: 16
v_call: TRBV6-6

cdr3_nt: TGTGCCTGGAGTGTACTCGAGACTAGTCCCGGGAAGACCCAGTACTTC
cdr3_aa: CAWSVLETSPGKTQYF
d_call: -
j_call: TRBJ2-5
clone_size: -
cdr3_length: 16
v_call: TRBV30